This is a list of T cell receptor beta chains from one sample in a study of blood T cell repertoires in COVID-19. Profiled with immunoSEQ multiplex PCR; TCRdb holds only in-frame clones, not every one. Among some 150,000 clones listed, 85% were seen once. Sequencing input: peripheral blood. All receptors come from a man between 40 and 49 years old with acute or convalescent COVID-19. CDR3s include the opening cysteine and the closing phenylalanine or tryptophan. A D gene is named only where the DNA matches it firmly. Rows may omit the clone size; those that give it use once, few, many or a size class.

>TRBV24-1|TRBD1|TRBJ1-2|-
CATSDSARPGQGWSYGYTF
TGTGCCACCAGTGATTCAGCGAGACCGGGACAGGGGTGGTCCTATGGCTACACCTTC
>TRBV5-6|-|TRBJ2-2|-
CASSLTREANTGELFF
TGTGCCAGCAGCTTGACCAGGGAGGCGAACACCGGGGAGCTGTTTTTT
>TRBV3-1/TRBV3-2|-|TRBJ1-1|-
CASSYLGTESFGAFF
TGTGCCAGCAGCTATTTGGGCACAGAATCGTTCGGAGCTTTCTTT
>TRBV2|TRBD1|TRBJ2-5|-
CASSPQQGFETQYF
TGTGCCAGCAGTCCTCAACAGGGGTTCGAGACCCAGTACTTC
>TRBV5-6|-|TRBJ1-5|-
CASSVDRSQPQHF
TGTGCCAGCAGCGTCGACAGGTCTCAGCCCCAGCATTTT
>TRBV6-5|-|TRBJ1-3|-
CASRENMVGNTIYF
TGTGCCAGCAGAGAGAATATGGTCGGAAACACCATATATTTT
>TRBV30|-|TRBJ1-2|-
CAWSVKQPYGYTF
TGTGCCTGGAGTGTAAAACAGCCCTATGGCTACACCTTC
>TRBV7-9|-|TRBJ1-3|once
CASTLGLPRSGNTIYF
TGTGCCAGCACCTTAGGGCTCCCCCGCTCTGGAAACACCATATATTTT
>TRBV11-2|TRBD2|TRBJ2-1|-
CASSLARGGRGSVNEQFF
TGTGCCAGCAGCTTAGCCCGGGGTGGGCGGGGGTCGGTAAATGAGCAGTTCTTC
>TRBV2|-|TRBJ1-5|few
CASSEGQSSNQPQHF
TGTGCCAGCAGTGAAGGGCAGTCTAGCAATCAGCCCCAGCATTTT
>TRBV7-2|TRBD2|TRBJ2-2|-
CASSLASGVTTGELFF
TGTGCCAGCAGCTTAGCTAGCGGGGTAACCACCGGGGAGCTGTTTTTT
>TRBV19|-|TRBJ1-1|-
CASTTTKNTEAFF
TGTGCCAGTACCACCACAAAGAACACTGAAGCTTTCTTT
>TRBV6-6|-|TRBJ2-7|-
CASSYEGRYEQYF
TGTGCCAGCAGTTACGAGGGCCGCTACGAGCAGTACTTC
>TRBV7-9|TRBD2|TRBJ2-1|-
CASSLGTSGGDTYNEQFF
TGTGCCAGCAGCTTAGGAACTAGCGGGGGGGATACCTACAATGAGCAGTTCTTC
>TRBV2|TRBD1|TRBJ1-4|-
CASSGPQGVLGTNEKLFF
TGTGCCAGCAGTGGCCCCCAGGGGGTTTTGGGAACTAATGAAAAACTGTTTTTT
>TRBV5-1|TRBD1|TRBJ1-1|-
CASSFRYRGTAGVEAFF
TGCGCCAGCAGCTTCCGCTACCGGGGGACAGCGGGAGTTGAAGCTTTCTTT
>TRBV9|TRBD2|TRBJ2-5|-
CASKRGPNAETQYF
TGTGCCAGCAAGCGGGGGCCCAACGCTGAGACCCAGTACTTC
>TRBV15|-|TRBJ2-1|few
CATSRDRAYYNEQFF
TGTGCCACCAGCAGAGACAGGGCCTATTACAATGAGCAGTTCTTC
>TRBV14|-|TRBJ2-7|-
CASSQDGTLYSGLAYEQYF
TGTGCCAGCAGCCAAGACGGGACACTATATAGCGGGCTAGCCTACGAGCAGTACTTC
>TRBV6-5|-|TRBJ1-3|-
CASSPGNSGNTIYF
TGTGCCAGCAGCCCAGGGAACTCTGGAAACACCATATATTTT
>TRBV3-1/TRBV3-2|-|TRBJ1-4|-
CASSPAGQRNEKLFF
TGTGCCAGCAGTCCTGCTGGACAGCGTAATGAAAAACTGTTTTTT
>TRBV5-1|TRBD1|TRBJ2-5|-
CASSTGTAQETQYF
TGCGCCAGCAGCACCGGGACAGCCCAAGAGACCCAGTACTTC
>TRBV5-1|-|TRBJ2-3|-
CASSTTETDTQYF
TGCGCCAGCAGCACGACAGAGACAGATACGCAGTATTTT
>TRBV5-4|-|TRBJ1-6|-
CASNSDPTGNSPLHF
TGTGCCAGCAACAGTGACCCGACAGGAAATTCACCCCTCCACTTT
>TRBV7-9|-|TRBJ1-2|-
CASSLGTDRPSSGYTF
TGTGCCAGCAGCTTGGGGACGGACAGACCATCCAGCGGCTACACCTTC
>TRBV6-4|-|TRBJ1-3|-
CARAGRVSGNTIYF
TGTGCCAGGGCCGGGCGGGTCTCTGGAAACACCATATATTTT
>TRBV19|-|TRBJ1-6|-
CASAFTNSPLHF
TGTGCCAGCGCATTTACAAATTCACCCCTCCACTTT
>TRBV27|TRBD2|TRBJ2-5|-
CASSRAGGWEETQYF
TGTGCCAGCAGCCGGGCGGGGGGCTGGGAAGAGACCCAGTACTTC
>TRBV29-1|TRBD1|TRBJ1-6|-
CSRFWTGPSPLHF
TGCAGCCGTTTCTGGACAGGGCCCTCACCCCTCCACTTT
>TRBV5-5|-|TRBJ1-6|-
CASSVEGSNSPLHF
TGTGCCAGCAGCGTGGAGGGGTCTAATTCACCCCTCCACTTT
>TRBV5-3|TRBD2|TRBJ2-1|-
CARNGGGAPNNEQFF
TGTGCCAGGAACGGCGGGGGGGCTCCCAACAATGAGCAGTTCTTC
>TRBV18|TRBD2|TRBJ2-1|-
CASSPSASGLYNEQFF
TGTGCCAGCTCACCAAGTGCTAGCGGGCTATACAATGAGCAGTTCTTC
>TRBV2|-|TRBJ1-1|-
CASQIRNTEAFF
TGTGCCAGCCAGATACGCAACACTGAAGCTTTCTTT
>TRBV18|-|TRBJ1-6|once
CASSHGQYFAYSPLHF
TGTGCCAGCTCACACGGACAGTATTTTGCATATTCACCCCTCCACTTT
>TRBV10-3|-|TRBJ1-5|-
CAISESIQGSDQPQHF
TGTGCCATCAGTGAGTCGATCCAGGGTTCTGACCAGCCCCAGCATTTT
>TRBV10-3|TRBD1|TRBJ1-1|-
CAISESGGMNTEAFF
TGTGCCATCAGTGAGTCAGGGGGCATGAACACTGAAGCTTTCTTT
>TRBV5-4|TRBD1|TRBJ1-1|-
CASSSAPDRDTEAFF
TGTGCCAGCAGCTCTGCACCGGACAGGGACACTGAAGCTTTCTTT
>TRBV7-8|-|TRBJ1-5|-
CASSLGRGRVQPQHF
TGTGCCAGCAGCTTAGGGAGGGGAAGGGTTCAGCCCCAGCATTTT
>TRBV6-1|TRBD2|TRBJ2-5|-
CASSEGLAGGLQETQYF
TGTGCCAGCAGTGAAGGTTTGGCGGGGGGACTCCAAGAGACCCAGTACTTC
>TRBV18|-|TRBJ1-6|few
CASSDRPYNSPLHF
TGTGCCAGCTCCGACAGACCTTATAATTCACCCCTCCACTTT
>TRBV24-1|-|TRBJ2-1|-
CATERDSYNEQFF
TGTGCCACGGAGAGGGACTCCTACAATGAGCAGTTCTTC
>TRBV3-1/TRBV3-2|-|TRBJ1-2|-
CASSQARLTGYTF
TGTGCCAGCAGCCAAGCTCGACTTACTGGCTACACCTTC
>TRBV27|-|TRBJ2-7|-
CASSPFGLNEQYF
TGTGCCAGCAGTCCCTTTGGGCTCAACGAGCAGTACTTC
>TRBV2|TRBD2|TRBJ2-3|once
CASRLAGGSSTDTQYF
TGTGCCAGTAGACTAGCGGGGGGGTCTAGCACAGATACGCAGTATTTT
>TRBV4-1|-|TRBJ1-4|-
CASSQTSGFLNEKLFF
TGCGCCAGCAGTCAAACCTCCGGGTTCTTAAATGAAAAACTGTTTTTT
>TRBV9|-|TRBJ2-3|-
CASSVGLGAVGDTQYF
TGTGCCAGCAGCGTAGGGTTGGGGGCGGTGGGAGATACGCAGTATTTT
>TRBV9|TRBD1|TRBJ1-2|-
CASSVSREGTGRSGYTF
TGTGCCAGCAGCGTTAGTAGAGAAGGGACAGGAAGATCTGGCTACACCTTC
>TRBV12-3/TRBV12-4|-|TRBJ1-4|-
CASSLSEGGKLFF
TGTGCCAGCAGTTTGTCAGAAGGGGGAAAACTGTTTTTT
>TRBV24-1|-|TRBJ1-1|-
CAPLAWRANTEAFF
TGTGCCCCTCTTGCTTGGAGAGCGAACACTGAAGCTTTCTTT
>TRBV24-1|TRBD1|TRBJ2-3|once
CATSDLPGQGGQGMHTQYF
TGTGCCACCAGTGATTTGCCGGGGCAAGGGGGACAGGGGATGCATACGCAGTATTTT
>TRBV6-1|TRBD2|TRBJ2-7|-
CASSEWVAGEQYF
TGTGCCAGCAGTGAATGGGTAGCGGGTGAGCAGTACTTC
>TRBV5-1|-|TRBJ2-3|-
CASSFTAPTDTQYF
TGCGCCAGCAGCTTCACTGCCCCCACAGATACGCAGTATTTT
>TRBV23-1|-|TRBJ2-7|-
CASSRDRNYEQYF
TGCGCCAGCAGTAGAGACAGAAACTACGAGCAGTACTTC
>TRBV18|TRBD1|TRBJ1-1|-
CASSPRTQGTLNTEAFF
TGTGCCAGCTCACCTAGAACACAGGGGACCTTGAACACTGAAGCTTTCTTT
>TRBV3-1/TRBV3-2|-|TRBJ1-1|-
CASSGHMNTEAFF
TGTGCCAGCAGCGGTCACATGAACACTGAAGCTTTCTTT